Listed here are 18 T cell receptor beta chains from one sample, sequenced in a study of CD8+ T cells in alopecia areata. TCR sequencing used cDNA made by reverse transcription of extracted RNA. Clones were sequenced by immunoSEQ multiplex PCR, and TCRdb holds only the in-frame ones, with some missing. This sample has 100,000 to 130,000 clones, with approximately 59% found just once. The specimen was CD8+ T cells sorted from blood. Source of these receptors: a human donor in good health.

The sample holds a few counts of this clone. The CDR3 DNA follows: TGTGCCAGCAGGACGAATTTAGCGGGGAGCACAGATACGCAGTATTTT. It yields the protein CASRTNLAGSTDTQYF. This chain joins TRBV28 and TRBJ2-3, with TRBD2 identical over 8 bases. V trimming: 6 bases; J trimming: 0 bases; junction bases outside the gene matches: 8. The CDR3 length is 16 residues. Germline CDR1 is MDHEN and CDR2 is SYDVKM. Variable domain in full (rest from reference TRBV28 and TRBJ2-3): DVKVTQSSRYLVKRTGEKVFLECVQDMDHENMFWYRQDPGLGLRLIYFSYDVKMKEKGDIPEGYSVSREKKERFSLILESASTNQTSMYLCASRTNLAGSTDTQYFGPGTRLTVL.

The rearrangement uses TRBV11-2 and TRBJ2-5; 7 bases agree with TRBD2. Germline V gives CDR1 SGHAT, CDR2 FQNNGV. Unmatched junction bases numbered 8, after V lost 0 bases and J lost 1 base. The CDR3 length is 17 residues. The CDR3: CASSLELSGAIQETQYF. Here the CDR3 DNA reads TGTGCCAGCAGCTTAGAATTGAGCGGGGCCATCCAAGAGACCCAGTACTTC.

The chain combines TRBV6-6 with TRBJ2-3; either TRBD1 or TRBD2 may supply D (5 bases each). The CDR3 is made up of 16 amino acids. Looked up from germline, CDR1 is MNHNY and CDR2 is SVGAGI (reference sequence). Trimming pared 0 bases from V and 0 bases from J, leaving 10 bases between. CDR3 DNA: TGTGCCAGCAGTTACTCGCAACGGGGCAGCACAGATACGCAGTATTTT. Residues: CASSYSQRGSTDTQYF.

A few counts support this clone. The chain carries TRBV13 and TRBJ1-2; 7 bases match TRBD1. CDR1 is PRHDT and CDR2 is FYEKMQ in the germline V gene (reference sequence). The ends lost 6 bases at V and 6 bases at J; junction bases unmatched: 28. The CDR3 runs 20 residues. CDR3 amino acids: CASSPTQLLGTALPEDGYTF. Written as DNA, the CDR3 is TGTGCCAGCAGTCCCACGCAACTTTTGGGGACAGCCCTCCCTGAGGATGGCTACACCTTC.

This rearrangement joins TRBV29-1 to TRBJ1-2, with D perhaps TRBD1 (5 bases). The V end lost 4 bases, the J end lost 3 bases, and 12 bases lay between the germline ends. The CDR3 is 13 amino acids. CDR1 and CDR2 from the germline V gene are SQVTM and ANQGSEA. In DNA form, the CDR3 reads TGCAGCGTTGGACGGCGCAGGGACTATGGCTACACCTTC. As protein: CSVGRRRDYGYTF. Complete variable domain (other parts from reference TRBV29-1 and TRBJ1-2): SAVISQKPSRDICQRGTSLTIQCQVDSQVTMMFWYRQQPGQSLTLIATANQGSEATYESGFVIDKFPISRPNLTFSTLTVSNMSPEDSSIYLCSVGRRRDYGYTFGSGTRLTVV.

This clone was recorded a few times. The genes are TRBV25-1 and TRBJ2-6; D not certain. V lost 2 bases to trimming and J lost 1 base, with 3 bases between them. The germline V gene encodes CDR1 MGHDK and CDR2 SYGVNS. The CDR3 consists of 14 residues. CDR3 in DNA: TGTGCCAGCAGTGAAGGGTCTGGGGCCAACGTCCTGACTTTC. It yields the protein CASSEGSGANVLTF.

This chain connects TRBV14 to TRBJ2-2; maybe TRBD1 (5 bases). Trimming pared 4 bases from V and 0 bases from J, leaving 15 bases between. CDR3 length: 17 amino acids. CDR1 is SGHDN, CDR2 FVKESK, per germline. The CDR3, as DNA: TGTGCCAGCAGCCTTTTACAGGAAAACGCGAACACCGGGGAGCTGTTTTTT. It yields the protein CASSLLQENANTGELFF.

This clone was picked up one time. This chain uses TRBV13 with TRBJ1-6; D ambiguous. The CDR3 length is 12 residues. Germline CDR1 PRHDT, CDR2 FYEKMQ (reference sequence). The V and J ends lost 1 base and 10 bases respectively, with 5 bases between them. The CDR3 is CASSLAGSPLHF. Here the CDR3 DNA reads TGTGCCAGCAGCTTAGCCGGGTCACCCCTCCACTTT.

The V call is TRBV5-6, the J call TRBJ2-5; maybe TRBD1 (6 bases). The CDR3 is made up of 13 amino acids. In germline, CDR1 is SGHDT, CDR2 YYEEEE. The germline V and J ends were trimmed by 5 bases and 10 bases, with 18 bases remaining between them. The CDR3 is CASRGASVRYQYF. CDR3 DNA: TGTGCCAGCAGGGGGGCGAGCGTTAGGTACCAGTACTTC.

The gene calls are TRBV29-1 and TRBJ2-1; D is possibly TRBD1 (5 bases). CDR3 length equals 15 residues. Trimming removed 2 bases from V and 5 bases from J, with 16 bases in between. Per the germline V gene, CDR1 is SQVTM and CDR2 is ANQGSEA. DNA for the CDR3: TGCAGCGTTGAAAGGGGCCAGGGAAGAGACAATGAGCAGTTCTTC. Protein product: CSVERGQGRDNEQFF.

The V call is TRBV29-1, the J call TRBJ2-7; maybe TRBD2 (6 bases). Trimming pared 2 bases from V and 4 bases from J, leaving 18 bases between. The CDR3 covers 15 residues. CDR1 is SQVTM, CDR2 ANQGSEA, per germline. CDR3 nucleotide sequence: TGCAGCGTTGAATTTTCAAAGGGACTCTCGTACGAGCAGTACTTC. This gives the protein CSVEFSKGLSYEQYF.

This clone has more than one count but fewer than ten. This chain connects TRBV7-9 to TRBJ2-7, with D perhaps being TRBD1 or TRBD2 (5 bases each). The CDR3 runs 17 residues. Germline V gives CDR1 SEHNR, CDR2 FQNEAQ (reference sequence). V lost 4 bases to trimming and J lost 2 bases, with 21 bases between them. The CDR3: CASSSGAQSLGPYEQYF. The CDR3 nucleotides read TGTGCCAGCAGCTCCGGGGCTCAGTCCTTAGGACCCTACGAGCAGTACTTC.

This clone has just one count. V is TRBV29-1 and J is TRBJ1-2, with no clear D. Germline V gene data show CDR1 as SQVTM and CDR2 as ANQGSEA. The CDR3 is made up of 14 amino acids. The V end lost 8 bases, the J end lost 7 bases, and 23 bases lay between the germline ends. CDR3 sequence: CSSLVAGEAGGYTF. As DNA, the CDR3 is TGCAGCTCCCTCGTAGCAGGCGAAGCTGGTGGCTACACCTTC.

This chain links TRBV6-4 with TRBJ2-6; weak D call: TRBD2 (5 bases). Deletions cut 4 bases from V and 0 bases from J, with 13 bases between. The CDR3 runs 17 residues. Germline V gene data show CDR1 as MRHNA and CDR2 as SNTAGT. The CDR3: CASSGTASVSGANVLTF. As DNA, the CDR3 is TGTGCCAGCAGTGGGACTGCTTCCGTCTCTGGGGCCAACGTCCTGACTTTC.

This clone was counted between two and nine times. V gene TRBV29-1 combines with J gene TRBJ2-7; the D call may be TRBD1 or TRBD2 (5 bases each). In germline, CDR1 is SQVTM, CDR2 ANQGSEA. V was clipped by 3 bases and J by 5 bases, with 8 bases between them. The CDR3 covers 11 residues. CDR3 loop: CSVERGDEQYF. In nucleotides, the CDR3 is TGCAGCGTTGAGAGGGGCGACGAGCAGTACTTC.

V gene TRBV7-9 combines with J gene TRBJ2-2; no clear D gene. CDR1 and CDR2 (germline): SEHNR, FQNEAQ (reference sequence). The CDR3 contains 12 residues. The V gene lost 5 bases and the J gene lost 7 bases, with 8 bases spanning the gap. CDR3 loop: CASSEAVGELFF. The CDR3 DNA reads TGTGCCAGCAGCGAGGCAGTCGGGGAGCTGTTTTTT. The full variable domain, its missing parts supplied by reference TRBV7-9 and TRBJ2-2, is DTGVSQNPRHKITKRGQNVTFRCDPISEHNRLYWYRQTLGQGPEFLTYFQNEAQLEKSRLLSDRFSAERPKGSFSTLEIQRTEQGDSAMYLCASSEAVGELFFGEGSRLTVL.

The chain is built from TRBV13 and TRBJ2-3; 9 positions match TRBD2. The CDR3 has 13 amino acids. Germline assignment: CDR1 PRHDT and CDR2 FYEKMQ (reference sequence). Losses at the gene ends were 8 bases for V and 3 bases for J; bases not matched to a gene: 3. For the CDR3, the DNA is TGTGCCAGCGCGGGGGGGCGGACAGATACGCAGTATTTT. It is translated as CASAGGRTDTQYF.

The rearrangement links TRBV7-9 to TRBJ1-6; 10 nucleotides agree with TRBD1. CDR3 length: 15 amino acids. The V gene end was trimmed by 5 bases and the J gene end by 9 bases; junction bases not matched to a gene: 7. Germline CDR1 reads SEHNR; CDR2 reads FQNEAQ (reference sequence). In DNA form, the CDR3 reads TGTGCCAGCAGCCAGGTGGGACAGGGGAGTTCACCCCTCCACTTT. It translates to CASSQVGQGSSPLHF.